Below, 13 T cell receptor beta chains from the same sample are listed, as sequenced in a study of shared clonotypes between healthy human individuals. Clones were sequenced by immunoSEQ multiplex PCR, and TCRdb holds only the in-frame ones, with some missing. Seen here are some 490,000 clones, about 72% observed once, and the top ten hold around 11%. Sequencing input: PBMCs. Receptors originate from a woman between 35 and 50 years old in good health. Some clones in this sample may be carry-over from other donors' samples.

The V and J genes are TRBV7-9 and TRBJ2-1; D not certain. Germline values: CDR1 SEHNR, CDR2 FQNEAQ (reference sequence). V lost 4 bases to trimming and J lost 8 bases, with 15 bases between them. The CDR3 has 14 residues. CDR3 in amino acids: CASSSRTISDEQFF. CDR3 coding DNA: TGTGCCAGCAGCTCCCGGACGATTTCGGATGAGCAGTTCTTC.

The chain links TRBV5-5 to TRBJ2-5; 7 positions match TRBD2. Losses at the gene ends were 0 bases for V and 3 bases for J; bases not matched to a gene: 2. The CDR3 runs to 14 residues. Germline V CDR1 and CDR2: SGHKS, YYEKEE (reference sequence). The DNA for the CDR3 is TGTGCCAGCAGCTTGGATCTAGCGGAAGAGACCCAGTACTTC. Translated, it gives CASSLDLAEETQYF.

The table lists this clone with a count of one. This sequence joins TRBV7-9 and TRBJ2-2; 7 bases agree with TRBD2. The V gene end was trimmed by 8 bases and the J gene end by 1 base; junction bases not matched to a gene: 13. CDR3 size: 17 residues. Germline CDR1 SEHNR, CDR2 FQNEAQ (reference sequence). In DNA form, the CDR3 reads TGTGCCAGCCCGCTTCCCGAGTGGACTAGGAACACCGGGGAGCTGTTTTTT. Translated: CASPLPEWTRNTGELFF.

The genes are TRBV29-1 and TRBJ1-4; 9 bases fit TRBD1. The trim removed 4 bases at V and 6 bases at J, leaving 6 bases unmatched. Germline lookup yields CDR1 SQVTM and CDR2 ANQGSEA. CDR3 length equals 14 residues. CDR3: CSVATGGFYEKLFF. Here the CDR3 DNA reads TGCAGCGTTGCTACAGGGGGCTTTTATGAAAAACTGTTTTTT.

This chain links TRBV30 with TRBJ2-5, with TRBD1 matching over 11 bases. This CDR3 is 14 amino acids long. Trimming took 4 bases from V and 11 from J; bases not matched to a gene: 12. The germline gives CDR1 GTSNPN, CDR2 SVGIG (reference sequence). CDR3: CAWIHRTGGVEQYF. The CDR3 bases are TGTGCCTGGATTCACCGGACAGGGGGCGTGGAGCAGTACTTC. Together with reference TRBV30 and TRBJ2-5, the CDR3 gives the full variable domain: SQTIHQWPATLVQPVGSPLSLECTVEGTSNPNLYWYRQAAGRGLQLLFYSVGIGQISSEVPQNLSASRPQDRQFILSSKKLLLSDSGFYLCAWIHRTGGVEQYFGPGTRLLVL.

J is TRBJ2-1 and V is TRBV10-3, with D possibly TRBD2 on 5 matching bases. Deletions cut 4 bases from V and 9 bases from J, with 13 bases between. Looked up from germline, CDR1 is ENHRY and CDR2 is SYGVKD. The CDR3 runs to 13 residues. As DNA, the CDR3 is TGTGCCATCAGTGCGGGAACCCCCAGTGAGCAGTTCTTC. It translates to CAISAGTPSEQFF.

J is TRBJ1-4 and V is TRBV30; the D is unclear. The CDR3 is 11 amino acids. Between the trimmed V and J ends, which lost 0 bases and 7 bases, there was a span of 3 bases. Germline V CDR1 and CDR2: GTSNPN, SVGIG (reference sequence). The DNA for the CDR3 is TGTGCCTGGAGTGTACGTGAAAAACTGTTTTTT. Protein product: CAWSVREKLFF.

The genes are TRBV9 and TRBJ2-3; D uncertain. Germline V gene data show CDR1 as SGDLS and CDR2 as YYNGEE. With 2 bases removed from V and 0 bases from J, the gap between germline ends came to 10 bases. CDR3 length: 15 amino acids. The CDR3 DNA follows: TGTGCCAGCAGCGTTGACCCAACTAGCACAGATACGCAGTATTTT. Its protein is CASSVDPTSTDTQYF.

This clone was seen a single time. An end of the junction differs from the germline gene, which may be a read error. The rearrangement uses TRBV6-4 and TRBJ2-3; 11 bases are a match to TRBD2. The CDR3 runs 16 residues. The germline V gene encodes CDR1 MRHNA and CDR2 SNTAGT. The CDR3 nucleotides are TGTGCCAGCAGTGAACTAGCGGGAGACAGCACAGGTACGCAGTATTTT. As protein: CASSELAGDSTGTQYF.

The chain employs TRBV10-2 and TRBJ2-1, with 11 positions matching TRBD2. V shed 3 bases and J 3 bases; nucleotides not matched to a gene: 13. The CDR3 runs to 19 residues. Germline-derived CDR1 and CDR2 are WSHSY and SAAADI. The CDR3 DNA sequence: TGCGCCAGCAGTGATCCGGGACTAGCGGAGTCGAGGGGCTACAATGAGCAGTTCTTC. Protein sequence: CASSDPGLAESRGYNEQFF.

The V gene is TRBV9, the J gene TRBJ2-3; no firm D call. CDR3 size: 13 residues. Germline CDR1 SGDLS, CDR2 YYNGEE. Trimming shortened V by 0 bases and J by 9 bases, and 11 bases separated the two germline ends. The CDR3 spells CASSVDETTTQYF. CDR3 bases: TGTGCCAGCAGCGTAGACGAGACAACCACGCAGTATTTT. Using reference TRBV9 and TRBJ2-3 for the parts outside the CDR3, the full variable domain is DSGVTQTPKHLITATGQRVTLRCSPRSGDLSVYWYQQSLDQGLQFLIQYYNGEERAKGNILERFSAQQFPDLHSELNLSSLELGDSALYFCASSVDETTTQYFGPGTRLTVL.

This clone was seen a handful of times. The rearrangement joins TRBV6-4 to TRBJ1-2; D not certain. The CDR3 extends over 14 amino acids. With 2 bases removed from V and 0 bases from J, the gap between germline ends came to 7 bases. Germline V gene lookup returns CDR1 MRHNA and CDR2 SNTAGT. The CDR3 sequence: CASSDRGANYGYTF. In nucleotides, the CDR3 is TGTGCCAGCAGTGACCGGGGAGCTAACTATGGCTACACCTTC.

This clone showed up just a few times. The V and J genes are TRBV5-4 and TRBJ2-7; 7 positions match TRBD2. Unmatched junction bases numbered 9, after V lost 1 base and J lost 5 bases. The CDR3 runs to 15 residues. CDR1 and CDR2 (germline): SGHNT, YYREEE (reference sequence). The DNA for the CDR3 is TGTGCCAGCAGCTTGCCGGGCGGGAGAGGTAACGAGCAGTACTTC. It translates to CASSLPGGRGNEQYF.